This paragraph reports one TCR beta chain. Antigen: not known. Germline lookup yields CDR1 SQVTM and CDR2 ANQGSEA. With 5 bases removed from V and 6 bases from J, the gap between germline ends came to 23 bases. The CDR3 spans 15 residues. These data are taken from a study of Graves' ophthalmopathy and Graves' hyperthyroidism. Study outcomes and limitations: Built on 13 signatures, a model told ophthalmopathy apart from stable hyperthyroidism with around 90% sensitivity and around 80% specificity. Ophthalmopathy progression was predicted by the model at 70.59% sensitivity and less than 75% specificity.

Moderate-to-severe activity, CAS ≥3, NOSPECS ≥4 and a duration under 3 months were seen in donors with ophthalmopathy. Orbital computed tomography and thyroid ultrasound, along with TRAb, serum thyroxine and clinical symptoms, underpinned diagnosis. Researchers took RNA transcripts and amplified TCR beta CDR3 regions from them. Amplification began with first-round RT-PCR using HTBI primers, then second-round multiplex PCR was performed. TCRdb reanalysed the multiplex PCR reads using MiXCR and keeps one entry per CDR3 protein. The sample shows under 200,000 distinct CDR3 sequences, over 35% of them seen only once.

The clonotype originates from a woman between 40 and 55 years old with Graves' ophthalmopathy. The material sequenced was peripheral blood. The V gene is TRBV29-1, the J gene TRBJ2-7, with a possible D match to TRBD2 (5 bases). The CDR3 spells CSVTSRDGLRGEQYF. Written as DNA, the CDR3 is TGCAGCGTTACCTCCCGGGATGGCCTACGCGGCGAGCAGTACTTC.